The next 12 T cell receptor beta chains were all read from a single sample in a study of Ad26.COV2.S vaccination and SARS-CoV-2 variants. Libraries were prepared by immunoSEQ multiplex PCR; TCRdb keeps only in-frame clonotypes and omits some of them. The sample lists a few hundred thousand clones; 83% were seen once. This sample's treatment: 15 to 20 received Ad26.COV2.S at low or high dose, single or two shots; several received placebo; per-sample allocation not given. Samples analyzed were those drawn on day 63 after the first vaccine or placebo injection. Sample: peripheral blood, taken in a trial of Ad26.COV2.S vaccine versus placebo. These receptor sequences come from a person between 18 and 65 years old who received the Ad26.COV2.S COVID-19 vaccine or a placebo.

As DNA, the CDR3 is TGTGCCAGCAAACAACTAGCGGGGGGTCCCTACGAGCAGTACTTC. Its protein is CASKQLAGGPYEQYF. The chain joins TRBV6-5 to TRBJ2-7; 12 bases align to TRBD2. The trim removed 7 bases at V and 2 bases at J, leaving 6 bases unmatched. There are 15 residues in the CDR3. CDR1 is MNHEY, CDR2 SVGAGI, per germline.

The chain carries TRBV7-3 and TRBJ2-5; D may be TRBD1 (7 bases). The CDR3 extends over 18 amino acids. The V end lost 2 bases, the J end lost 0 bases, and 19 bases lay between the germline ends. Germline-derived CDR1 and CDR2 are SGHTA and FQGTGA. The DNA of the CDR3 is TGTGCCAGCAGCTTAGAAGGAGTGCGGGACAGATACCAAGAGACCCAGTACTTC. It is translated as CASSLEGVRDRYQETQYF. Full variable domain (missing parts from reference TRBV7-3 and TRBJ2-5): GAGVSQTPSNKVTEKGKYVELRCDPISGHTALYWYRQSLGQGPEFLIYFQGTGAADDSGLPNDRFFAVRPEGSVSTLKIQRTERGDSAVYLCASSLEGVRDRYQETQYFGPGTRLLVL.

This chain joins TRBV11-2 and TRBJ2-7; TRBD2 matches 9 bases. Germline loops: CDR1 SGHAT, CDR2 FQNNGV. This CDR3 has 14 residues. The V and J ends lost 5 bases and 2 bases, in that order; junction bases with no gene match: 4. As DNA, the CDR3 is TGTGCCAGCAGCGCCGGGACTAGCACCTACGAGCAGTACTTC. Translation gives CASSAGTSTYEQYF.

The chain combines TRBV6-2 or TRBV6-3 with TRBJ1-5; TRBD1 might be the D (5 bases). The germline gives CDR1 MNHEY, CDR2 SVGEGT. Trimming removed 0 bases from V and 2 bases from J, with 11 bases in between. The CDR3 consists of 16 residues. The chain's CDR3 is CASSYSGGTRNQPQHF. DNA for the CDR3: TGTGCCAGCAGTTACTCGGGAGGGACGCGCAATCAGCCCCAGCATTTT.

The chain is built from TRBV3-1 (or the pseudogene TRBV3-2) and TRBJ2-1; no definite D call. Trimming took 0 bases from V and 5 from J, leaving 5 bases between them. Germline CDR1 LGHDT, CDR2 YNNKEL (reference sequence). The CDR3 has 13 amino acids. As DNA, the CDR3 is TGTGCCAGCAGCCAAGATAATCACAATGAGCAGTTCTTC. Protein sequence: CASSQDNHNEQFF.

This clone was seen more than once but under ten times. V and J are TRBV19 and TRBJ1-6; tentatively, D is TRBD1 (6 bases). Germline lookup yields CDR1 LNHDA and CDR2 SQIVND (reference sequence). V was cut by 3 bases and J by 9 bases, with 15 bases left in between. This CDR3 is 15 amino acids long. For the CDR3, the DNA is TGTGCCAGTAGTATGGACAGACCGCGGGTTTCACCCCTCCACTTT. Its translation is CASSMDRPRVSPLHF.

This clone was detected only once. The gene calls are TRBV28 and TRBJ2-6; the D gene could be TRBD1 or TRBD2 (6 bases each). The CDR3 is 14 residues long. The germline V gene encodes CDR1 MDHEN and CDR2 SYDVKM. V was clipped by 9 bases and J by 4 bases, with 13 bases between them. DNA for the CDR3: TGTGCCAGTATGGAGGGACACGGGGCCAACGTCCTGACTTTC. It translates to CASMEGHGANVLTF.

This sequence joins TRBV9 and TRBJ2-2; perhaps TRBD2 as D (5 bases). Germline CDR1 reads SGDLS; CDR2 reads YYNGEE. V was trimmed by 1 base and J by 5 bases, leaving 12 bases between them. This CDR3 has 15 amino acids. The CDR3 bases are TGTGCCAGCAGCGTACCGGGAACGGGGACCGGGGAGCTGTTTTTT. Translating it yields CASSVPGTGTGELFF.

V is TRBV7-9 and J is TRBJ1-2; unclear D gene. The germline V gene encodes CDR1 SEHNR and CDR2 FQNEAQ (reference sequence). The CDR3 runs 12 residues. The ends were cut back, 1 base at V and 8 bases at J, with 8 bases in the middle. As DNA, the CDR3 is TGTGCCAGCAGCTTAGTGACGGAGGGCTACACCTTC. Protein product: CASSLVTEGYTF.

The V gene is TRBV19, the J gene TRBJ2-5; 7 nucleotides align to TRBD2. Germline assignment: CDR1 LNHDA and CDR2 SQIVND (reference sequence). The V gene end was trimmed by 5 bases and the J gene end by 4 bases; junction bases not matched to a gene: 4. This CDR3 spans 13 amino acids. This chain's CDR3 is CASSLSGGETQYF. CDR3 coding DNA: TGTGCCAGTAGTCTCTCGGGAGGAGAGACCCAGTACTTC. The whole variable domain, remainder taken from reference TRBV19 and TRBJ2-5, is DGGITQSPKYLFRKEGQNVTLSCEQNLNHDAMYWYRQDPGQGLRLIYYSQIVNDFQKGDIAEGYSVSREKKESFPLTVTSAQKNPTAFYLCASSLSGGETQYFGPGTRLLVL.

This chain connects TRBV21-1 to TRBJ2-2; the table's D call of TRBD1 was not tested on the DNA. TRBV21-1 corresponds to a pseudogene. The CDR3 totals 13 residues. In nucleotides, the CDR3 is TGTGCCAGCGGGGCGATGAACACCGGGGAGCTGTTTTTT. Translating it yields CASGAMNTGELFF.

The chain combines TRBV29-1 with TRBJ1-2; TRBD1 might be the D (6 bases). V was pared by 6 bases and J by 7 bases, with 18 bases between. CDR1 is SQVTM, CDR2 ANQGSEA, per germline. The CDR3 consists of 13 residues. CDR3 nucleotide sequence: TGCAGCGTGGACTCGGGACATAGATTTGGCTACACCTTC. Translating it yields CSVDSGHRFGYTF.